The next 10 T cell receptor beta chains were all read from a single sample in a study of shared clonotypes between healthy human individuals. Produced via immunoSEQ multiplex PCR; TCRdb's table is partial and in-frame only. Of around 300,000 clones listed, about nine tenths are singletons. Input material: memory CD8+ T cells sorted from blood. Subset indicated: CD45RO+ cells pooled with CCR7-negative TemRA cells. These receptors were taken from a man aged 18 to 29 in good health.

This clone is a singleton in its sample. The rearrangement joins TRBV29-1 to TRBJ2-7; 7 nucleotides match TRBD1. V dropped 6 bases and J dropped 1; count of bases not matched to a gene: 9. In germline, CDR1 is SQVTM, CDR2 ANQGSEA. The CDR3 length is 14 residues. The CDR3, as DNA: TGCAGCGTCGTGAGCACGACAGGGTCCTACGAGCAGTACTTC. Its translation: CSVVSTTGSYEQYF.

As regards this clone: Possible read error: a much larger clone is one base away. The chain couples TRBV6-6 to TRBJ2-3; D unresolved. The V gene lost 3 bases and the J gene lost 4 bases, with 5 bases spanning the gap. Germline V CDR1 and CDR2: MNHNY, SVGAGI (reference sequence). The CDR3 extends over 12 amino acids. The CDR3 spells CASSYSPDTQYF. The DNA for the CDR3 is TGTGCCAGCAGTTATTCGCCAGATACGCAGTATTTT.

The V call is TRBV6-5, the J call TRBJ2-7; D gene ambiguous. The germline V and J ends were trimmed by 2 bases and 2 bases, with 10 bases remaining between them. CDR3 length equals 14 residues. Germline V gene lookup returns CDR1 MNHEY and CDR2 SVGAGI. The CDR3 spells CASSYGRYPYEQYF. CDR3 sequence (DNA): TGTGCCAGCAGTTACGGCAGGTACCCCTACGAGCAGTACTTC.

The CDR3 protein is CASRVGQTEAFF. In nucleotides, the CDR3 is TGTGCCAGTCGGGTCGGGCAGACTGAAGCTTTCTTT. This rearrangement joins TRBV19 to TRBJ1-1, with unresolved D. The CDR3 runs to 12 residues. Trimming pared 8 bases from V and 5 bases from J, leaving 12 bases between. Germline V CDR1 and CDR2: LNHDA, SQIVND (reference sequence).

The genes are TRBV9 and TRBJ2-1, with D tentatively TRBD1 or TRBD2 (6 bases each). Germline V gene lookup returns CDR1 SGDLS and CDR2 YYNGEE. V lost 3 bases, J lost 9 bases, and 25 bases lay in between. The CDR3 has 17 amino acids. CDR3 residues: CASSGPRGGTHQGEQFF. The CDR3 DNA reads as TGTGCCAGCAGCGGGCCGAGAGGCGGGACACACCAAGGTGAGCAGTTCTTC.

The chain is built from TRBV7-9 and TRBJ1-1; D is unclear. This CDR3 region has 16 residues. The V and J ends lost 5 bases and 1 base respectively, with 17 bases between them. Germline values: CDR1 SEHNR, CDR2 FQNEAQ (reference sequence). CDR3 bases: TGTGCCAGCAGCCGAGGGCGCTGGCTTAGGAACACTGAAGCTTTCTTT. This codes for CASSRGRWLRNTEAFF.

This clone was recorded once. CDR3 DNA: TGTGCCAGCAGCTTAGGACTAGCGGGGGAGTACGAGCAGTACTTC. Translation: CASSLGLAGEYEQYF. This chain links TRBV11-2 with TRBJ2-7; 12 bases map to TRBD2. Trimming took 1 base from V and 4 from J; bases not matched to a gene: 2. From germline, CDR1 is SGHAT and CDR2 FQNNGV. This CDR3 spans 15 amino acids.

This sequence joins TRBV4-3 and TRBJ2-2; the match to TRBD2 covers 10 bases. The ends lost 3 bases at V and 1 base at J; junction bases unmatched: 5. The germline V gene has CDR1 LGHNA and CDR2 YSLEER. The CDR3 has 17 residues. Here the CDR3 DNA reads TGCGCCAGCAGCCAGGAGATAGCGGGAGGGAACACCGGGGAGCTGTTTTTT. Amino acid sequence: CASSQEIAGGNTGELFF.

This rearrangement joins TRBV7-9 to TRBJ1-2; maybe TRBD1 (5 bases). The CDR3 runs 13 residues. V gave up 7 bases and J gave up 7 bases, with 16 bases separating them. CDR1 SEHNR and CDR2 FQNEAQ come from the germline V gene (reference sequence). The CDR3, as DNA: TGTGCCAGCACCGGACCAGGGTCCGGTGGCTACACCTTC. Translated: CASTGPGSGGYTF.

The CDR3 spells CASSWGETREGYTF. In DNA form, the CDR3 reads TGTGCCAGCAGTTGGGGAGAGACTAGAGAAGGCTACACCTTC. V gene TRBV6-5 combines with J gene TRBJ1-2; no firm D call. There are 14 residues in the CDR3. V lost 4 bases and J 8 bases, leaving 17 bases between the germline ends. The germline gives CDR1 MNHEY, CDR2 SVGAGI.